The clone carrying this TCR beta chain was seen a handful of times. This CDR3 is built from 14 residues. Looked up from germline, CDR1 is MNHEY and CDR2 is SVGEGT. Between the trimmed V and J ends, which lost 0 bases and 3 bases, there was a span of 7 bases. This entry comes from a study of blood T cell repertoires in COVID-19. Study as a whole: Acute and convalescent COVID-19 samples came from the United States, Italy and Spain.

Original analysis: Amplified reference gene primers provided the basis for estimating nucleated cell counts. Libraries were prepared by immunoSEQ multiplex PCR; TCRdb keeps only in-frame clonotypes and omits some of them. D and trimming come from the DNA, and the V and J calls and clone size come from that table. Here the sample spans 170,000 or so clones, 87% being singletons. The material sequenced was peripheral blood. The rearrangement joins TRBV6-2 or TRBV6-3 to TRBJ2-3; D is ambiguous. The sequence derives from a woman under 30 who had recovered from COVID-19. Written as DNA, the CDR3 is TGTGCCAGCAGTTACTCGACTGAAACAGATACGCAGTATTTT. The encoded protein is CASSYSTETDTQYF.